Listed below are T cell receptor beta chains from one sample, sequenced in a study of OX40 agonist ivuxolimab in advanced cancers. Repertoires were generated with immunoSEQ multiplex PCR, while TCRdb's copy carries only in-frame clones and drops some. The sample has about 50,000 clones, approximately 86% seen once. This specimen was CD4+ or CD8+ T cells sorted from blood, taken in a trial of the OX40 agonist ivuxolimab. These receptors came from an adult with an advanced solid tumor such as melanoma, head and neck, liver or kidney cancer. CDR3s include the opening cysteine and the closing phenylalanine or tryptophan. The D gene is left open where the match is weak. Clone size appears in some rows only: once, few, many, or a class for an expanded clone.

size: -; V: TRBV7-7; D: TRBD2; J: TRBJ2-1; DNA: TGTGCTAGCAGCCTAACGGGGGGGCCCCCCTACAATGAGCAGTTCTTC; CDR3: CASSLTGGPPYNEQFF
size: -; V: TRBV7-6; D: -; J: TRBJ1-3; DNA: TGTGCCAGCAGCTTAGCGGGCAGGGAGCATGGAAACACCATATATTTT; CDR3: CASSLAGREHGNTIYF
size: -; V: TRBV5-1; D: TRBD1; J: TRBJ2-7; DNA: TGCGCCAGCAGCTTGCGACAGGGCCTTTCTTACGAGCAGTACTTC; CDR3: CASSLRQGLSYEQYF
size: once; V: TRBV28; D: TRBD1; J: TRBJ1-2; DNA: TGTGCCAGCAGTATACAACAGGGGATCTACACCTTC; CDR3: CASSIQQGIYTF
size: medium-sized; V: TRBV10-3; D: TRBD1; J: TRBJ2-7; DNA: TGTGCCATCAGTGAGGACAGGGGGACCTACGAGCAGTACTTC; CDR3: CAISEDRGTYEQYF
size: -; V: TRBV7-9; D: TRBD1; J: TRBJ1-1; DNA: TGTGCCAGCAGCCCCCAGGGGGCGAACACTGAAGCTTTCTTT; CDR3: CASSPQGANTEAFF
size: -; V: TRBV7-8; D: TRBD2; J: TRBJ2-1; DNA: TGTGCCAGCAGCTACGCCTTAGCGGGAGCCTACAATGAGCAGTTCTTC; CDR3: CASSYALAGAYNEQFF
size: -; V: TRBV5-1; D: TRBD1; J: TRBJ2-7; DNA: TGCGCCAGCAGCTTCTCCGACAGGGGTCCCTACGAGCAGTACTTC; CDR3: CASSFSDRGPYEQYF
size: few; V: TRBV7-9; D: TRBD1; J: TRBJ1-2; DNA: TGTGCCAGCAGCGGGGACAGGGGCCCGGGGGGCTACACCTTC; CDR3: CASSGDRGPGGYTF
size: -; V: TRBV11-3; D: -; J: TRBJ2-5; DNA: TGTGCCAGCAGCTCGTTAACCGGGACATCCCTGGAGACCCAGTACTTC; CDR3: CASSSLTGTSLETQYF
size: -; V: TRBV7-9; D: -; J: TRBJ1-2; DNA: TGTGCCAGCAGCCAAGGTCCCACCGGGACCTCCTATGGCTACACCTTC; CDR3: CASSQGPTGTSYGYTF
size: once; V: TRBV14; D: -; J: TRBJ1-3; DNA: TGTGCCAGCAGCACCCGGACCGATAGCTCTGGAAACACCATATATTTT; CDR3: CASSTRTDSSGNTIYF
size: -; V: TRBV6-1; D: -; J: TRBJ1-3; DNA: TGTGCCAGCCGGACAAACTCTGGAAACACCATATATTTT; CDR3: CASRTNSGNTIYF
size: few; V: TRBV4-2; D: -; J: TRBJ2-2; DNA: TGTGCCAGCAGCCCCGTAGCGGTTTCGAACACCGGGGAGCTGTTTTTT; CDR3: CASSPVAVSNTGELFF
size: -; V: TRBV4-3; D: TRBD1; J: TRBJ2-1; DNA: TGCGCCAGCAGCCGGGGGCTAACAGGGGGCGTTGAGCAGTTCTTC; CDR3: CASSRGLTGGVEQFF
size: -; V: TRBV29-1; D: TRBD1; J: TRBJ2-7; DNA: TGCAGCGTTGCGGGGGGACAGGGGAACTACGAGCAGTACTTC; CDR3: CSVAGGQGNYEQYF
size: -; V: TRBV9; D: -; J: TRBJ2-2; DNA: TGTGCCAGCAGTCTCAGCTCTGCACAGGGGAACACCGGGGAGCTGTTTTTT; CDR3: CASSLSSAQGNTGELFF
size: -; V: TRBV4-3; D: -; J: TRBJ2-1; DNA: TGCGCCAGCAGCCACGGGTCAGATAACAATGAGCAGTTCTTC; CDR3: CASSHGSDNNEQFF
size: -; V: TRBV19; D: -; J: TRBJ1-1; DNA: TGTGCCAGTAGTATAAGCAAAAACACTGAAGCTTTCTTT; CDR3: CASSISKNTEAFF
size: once; V: TRBV2; D: TRBD1; J: TRBJ2-3; DNA: TGTGCCAGCAGCTCCCCACCGGGACAGCGAAGCACAGATACGCAGTATTTT; CDR3: CASSSPPGQRSTDTQYF
size: -; V: TRBV7-9; D: -; J: TRBJ1-3; DNA: TGTGCCAGCAGCCCCCCGTTACGGGCGCCTGGAAACACCATATATTTT; CDR3: CASSPPLRAPGNTIYF
size: -; V: TRBV10-3; D: TRBD2; J: TRBJ2-7; DNA: TGTGCCATCAGTGACCGGACTAGCGGGGGCTACGAGCAGTACTTC; CDR3: CAISDRTSGGYEQYF
size: -; V: TRBV6-5; D: -; J: TRBJ2-7; DNA: TGTGCCAGCAGTGACTTAACTAACGGGACTCCGGATAACTTC; CDR3: CASSDLTNGTPDNF
size: -; V: TRBV5-1; D: -; J: TRBJ1-6; DNA: TGCGCCAGCAGCTTGGAAGGCGAGGGGGTTTTCGGTTCACCCCTCCACTTT; CDR3: CASSLEGEGVFGSPLHF
size: -; V: TRBV6-5; D: -; J: TRBJ1-2; DNA: TGTGCCAGCAGGCAGGGACGGATTCCCTATGGCTACACCTTC; CDR3: CASRQGRIPYGYTF